The 5 T cell receptor beta chains below all came from one sample that was sequenced in a study of cytomegalovirus exposure and HLA in healthy donors. A multiplex PCR was run with 60 Vbeta primers and 13 Jbeta primers. TCRdb's table, derived via immunoSEQ multiplex PCR, lists solely in-frame clones and lacks some. The sample has roughly 200,000 clones, less than 90% seen once. The sequenced sample consisted of PBMCs. The receptors originated from a woman aged 30 to 39 in good health and CMV-seronegative.

This clone was found once. The V call is TRBV27, the J call TRBJ2-5; 9 bases map to TRBD2. The CDR3 is 16 residues long. Germline CDR1 reads MNHEY; CDR2 reads SMNVEV (reference sequence). J was trimmed by 0 bases and V by 6 bases; bases with no gene match: 8. In DNA, the CDR3 is TGTGCCAGCAGCGGTACTAGCGGGCCTCACCAAGAGACCCAGTACTTC. Translation gives CASSGTSGPHQETQYF.

The chain combines TRBV5-1 with TRBJ2-7, with 7 bases identical to TRBD1. J gave up 3 bases and V 4 bases, and 7 bases lay outside the gene matches. Germline lookup yields CDR1 SGHRS and CDR2 YFSETQ. CDR3 length: 14 amino acids. The CDR3 loop is CASSGLTGNYEQYF. The CDR3 DNA reads as TGCGCCAGCAGCGGACTGACAGGGAACTACGAGCAGTACTTC.

The V and J genes are TRBV19 and TRBJ2-4, with 7 positions matching TRBD2. The CDR3 extends over 13 amino acids. V shed 3 bases and J 7 bases; nucleotides not matched to a gene: 3. The V gene's germline CDR1 is LNHDA and CDR2 SQIVND (reference sequence). The CDR3 DNA is TGTGCCAGTAGTATTTTCGGGGGGAACATTCAGTACTTC. Translated: CASSIFGGNIQYF. Variable domain in full (rest from reference TRBV19 and TRBJ2-4): DGGITQSPKYLFRKEGQNVTLSCEQNLNHDAMYWYRQDPGQGLRLIYYSQIVNDFQKGDIAEGYSVSREKKESFPLTVTSAQKNPTAFYLCASSIFGGNIQYFGAGTRLSVL.

This chain connects TRBV14 to TRBJ2-1, with a possible D match to TRBD2 (6 bases). CDR3 length: 13 residues. The V end was cut by 2 bases, the J end by 12 bases, with 14 bases between. The germline gives CDR1 SGHDN, CDR2 FVKESK. For the CDR3, the DNA is TGTGCCAGCAGCCAAATGACTCGGGGGAGGCAGTTCTTC. Translation gives CASSQMTRGRQFF.

This clone came up once. The J gene is TRBJ2-2, the V gene TRBV7-9; D is unresolved. The CDR3 runs to 15 residues. Per germline, CDR1 SEHNR and CDR2 FQNEAQ (reference sequence). V lost 5 bases to trimming and J lost 1 base, with 11 bases between them. CDR3 DNA: TGTGCCAGCAGCCTGGGCTCCCAGAACACCGGGGAGCTGTTTTTT. Translating it yields CASSLGSQNTGELFF.